Each of the 10 T cell receptor beta chains below was sequenced from the same sample in a study of regulatory T cells in long-lasting Graves disease. Sequencing libraries for TCR beta were prepared with iRepertoire HTBI primers and Arm-PCR of CDR3 regions. One entry per CDR3 protein results from TCRdb running MiXCR on the multiplex PCR reads. The data show hundreds of thousands of distinct CDR3 sequences, under 25% seen once. Time point: persistent/refractory GD, antithyroid drugs over 5 years with positive TRAb. RNA from PBMCs was the source of the TCR library. The sequences come from peripheral blood mononuclear cells (PBMCs), collected when the disease was refractory, from a patient treated with antithyroid drugs. Receptors were obtained from a female donor with Graves disease.

This chain links TRBV29-1 with TRBJ1-1, with D possibly matching TRBD1 (5 bases). The CDR3 covers 14 residues. V dropped 4 bases and J dropped 4 bases, with 16 bases sitting between them. Germline lookup yields CDR1 SQVTM and CDR2 ANQGSEA. CDR3 sequence reads: CSVVWGMEATEAFF. The CDR3 nucleotides read TGCAGCGTTGTATGGGGGATGGAGGCCACTGAAGCTTTCTTT.

This clonotype has a count of ten or more. This chain uses TRBV28 with TRBJ2-5; 8 nucleotides match TRBD1. This CDR3 comprises 13 residues. Per the germline V gene, CDR1 is MDHEN and CDR2 is SYDVKM. J lost 4 bases, V lost 5 bases, and 3 bases had no gene match. The chain's CDR3 is CASSPTGAETQYF. The DNA for the CDR3 is TGTGCCAGCAGTCCGACAGGGGCAGAGACCCAGTACTTC. Variable domain in full (rest from reference TRBV28 and TRBJ2-5): DVKVTQSSRYLVKRTGEKVFLECVQDMDHENMFWYRQDPGLGLRLIYFSYDVKMKEKGDIPEGYSVSREKKERFSLILESASTNQTSMYLCASSPTGAETQYFGPGTRLLVL.

This clonotype was counted many times. This chain links TRBV20-1 with TRBJ1-2; 9 nucleotides match TRBD1. The ends lost 5 bases at V and 2 bases at J; junction bases unmatched: 0. CDR3 length: 12 residues. Per the germline V gene, CDR1 is DFQATT and CDR2 is SNEGSKA (reference sequence). The CDR3 DNA sequence: TGCAGTGCTGGGACAGGGAACTATGGCTACACCTTC. Protein product: CSAGTGNYGYTF.

This clonotype was counted many times. J is TRBJ1-1 and V is TRBV2; a possible D gene is TRBD1 (5 bases). Germline V lookup: CDR1 SNHLY, CDR2 FYNNEI. V was pared by 3 bases and J by 1 base, with 12 bases between. The CDR3 is made up of 15 amino acids. CDR3 nucleotides: TGTGCCAGCAGTGATCTCGATGGGGGGAACACTGAAGCTTTCTTT. Translating it yields CASSDLDGGNTEAFF.

V usage is TRBV6-2 or TRBV6-3 and J usage is TRBJ2-1; 15 nucleotides match TRBD2. The J segment lost 6 bases and the V segment lost 5 bases, leaving 8 bases of the junction unmatched. Germline values: CDR1 MNHEY, CDR2 SVGEGT. CDR3 length equals 17 residues. CDR3 sequence: CASSGTSGRIVGNEQFF. In DNA form, the CDR3 reads TGTGCCAGCAGTGGGACTAGCGGGAGGATTGTGGGCAATGAGCAGTTCTTC.

This clonotype was found many times. The chain employs TRBV18 and TRBJ2-5; 9 nucleotides match TRBD2. V was clipped by 2 bases and J by 4 bases; unmatched bases: 5. This CDR3 is 15 amino acids long. Germline V gene sequence: CDR1 KGHSH, CDR2 LQKENI. This chain's CDR3 is CASSPSSGSLETQYF. The DNA of the CDR3 is TGTGCCAGCTCACCAAGTAGCGGGAGTTTAGAGACCCAGTACTTC.

This clonotype was seen at least ten times. V is TRBV11-1 and J is TRBJ1-5; 8 bases match TRBD1. This CDR3 comprises 13 residues. Looked up from germline, CDR1 is SGHAT and CDR2 is FQDESV (reference sequence). The trim removed 2 bases at V and 9 bases at J, leaving 3 bases unmatched. This chain's CDR3 is CASSLTGGMPQHF. In DNA form, the CDR3 reads TGTGCCAGCAGCTTAACAGGGGGTATGCCCCAGCATTTT.

The V gene is TRBV28, the J gene TRBJ1-5; weak D call: TRBD1 (5 bases). This CDR3 is built from 18 residues. Germline V gives CDR1 MDHEN, CDR2 SYDVKM. Trimming took 9 bases from V and 2 from J, leaving 26 bases between them. The CDR3 region has the DNA TGTGCCAGTCACAAACTTGGGGGGGGAGAATACGGCAATCAGCCCCAGCATTTT. Protein sequence: CASHKLGGGEYGNQPQHF.

This clonotype was seen repeatedly, ten times or more. The chain links TRBV27 to TRBJ1-5, with 7 bases fitting TRBD1. The CDR3 contains 15 residues. J was trimmed by 0 bases and V by 6 bases; bases with no gene match: 5. Germline loops: CDR1 MNHEY, CDR2 SMNVEV (reference sequence). The CDR3 reads CASRIQGSSNQPQHF. The CDR3 DNA is TGTGCCAGCAGGATACAGGGGAGTAGCAATCAGCCCCAGCATTTT.

This rearrangement joins TRBV14 to TRBJ2-1; TRBD2 aligns across 9 bases. The J segment lost 5 bases and the V segment lost 1 base, leaving 12 bases of the junction unmatched. The CDR3 is 18 amino acids. CDR1 SGHDN and CDR2 FVKESK come from the germline V gene. CDR3 sequence (DNA): TGTGCCAGCAGCCAAGCTTTTCTATCCGGCGGGAGGGACAATGAGCAGTTCTTC. This codes for CASSQAFLSGGRDNEQFF. Supplemented by reference TRBV14 and TRBJ2-1, the full variable domain reads EAGVTQFPSHSVIEKGQTVTLRCDPISGHDNLYWYRRVMGKEIKFLLHFVKESKQDESGMPNNRFLAERTGGTYSTLKVQPAELEDSGVYFCASSQAFLSGGRDNEQFFGPGTRLTVL.